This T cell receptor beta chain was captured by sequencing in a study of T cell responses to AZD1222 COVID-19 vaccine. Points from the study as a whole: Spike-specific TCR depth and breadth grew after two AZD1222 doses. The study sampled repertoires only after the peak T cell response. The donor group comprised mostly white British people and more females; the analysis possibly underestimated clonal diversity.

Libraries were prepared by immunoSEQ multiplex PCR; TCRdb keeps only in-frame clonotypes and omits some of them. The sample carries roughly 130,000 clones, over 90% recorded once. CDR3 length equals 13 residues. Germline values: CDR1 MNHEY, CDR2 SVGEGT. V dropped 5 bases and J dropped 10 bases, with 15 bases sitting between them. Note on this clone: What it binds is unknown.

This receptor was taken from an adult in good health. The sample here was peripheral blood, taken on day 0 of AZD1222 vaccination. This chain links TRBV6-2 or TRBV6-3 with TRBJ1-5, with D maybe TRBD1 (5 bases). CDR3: CASSPSGGGPQHF. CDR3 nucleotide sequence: TGTGCCAGCAGTCCGAGCGGCGGGGGTCCCCAGCATTTT.